This T cell receptor (beta chain) derives from a study of blood T cell repertoires in COVID-19. As for the study in general: In each case, the material was cDNA or gDNA derived from T cells, B-cell-depleted T cells, or PBMCs.

Original processing notes: How many nucleated cells were present was estimated from reference gene primer amplification. Generated by immunoSEQ multiplex PCR, the TCRdb table keeps only in-frame clones and is missing some. D and trimming were read from the DNA, whereas the V and J calls and clone size are those reported in that table. The sample gives 100,000 to 120,000 clones, 85% of which show up once; around 4.3% is in the top ten. Trimming pared 4 bases from V and 0 bases from J, leaving 13 bases between. Germline V gives CDR1 SGHDN, CDR2 FVKESK. The length of the CDR3 is 16 residues. The sequencing input was peripheral blood. This rearrangement joins TRBV14 to TRBJ2-4; D is possibly TRBD2 (6 bases). The sequence came from a man aged 45 to 65 with acute or convalescent COVID-19. DNA for the CDR3: TGTGCCAGCAGCCCGGGACTTTCTCGAGCCAAAAACATTCAGTACTTC. It encodes CASSPGLSRAKNIQYF.